This T cell receptor (beta chain) was documented in a study of blood T cell repertoires in COVID-19. Study as a whole: Some COVID-19 samples were acute and others convalescent; all came from the United States, Italy and Spain. From T cells, B-cell-depleted T cells, or PBMCs came the material, which was cDNA or gDNA.

Per germline, CDR1 GTSNPN and CDR2 SVGIG (reference sequence). Trimming cost V 5 bases and J 7 bases; bases outside gene matches: 4. This CDR3 contains 12 residues. Methods used by the authors: The assay estimated nucleated cells by amplifying reference gene primers. Profiled with immunoSEQ multiplex PCR; TCRdb holds only in-frame clones, not every one. V, J and clone size were drawn from that table, and D and trimming were deduced from the DNA. This sample yields more than 250,000 clones, of which around 83% are seen a single time; roughly 1.1% belongs to the top ten. The V and J genes are TRBV30 and TRBJ2-2; 7 bases are shared with TRBD2. Sequenced material: peripheral blood. The sequence derives from a woman aged 45-59 years with acute or convalescent COVID-19. The CDR3 loop reads CAWGGEDGELFF. The CDR3 region has the DNA TGTGCCTGGGGGGGGGAGGACGGGGAGCTGTTTTTT. Variable domain in full (rest from reference TRBV30 and TRBJ2-2): SQTIHQWPATLVQPVGSPLSLECTVEGTSNPNLYWYRQAAGRGLQLLFYSVGIGQISSEVPQNLSASRPQDRQFILSSKKLLLSDSGFYLCAWGGEDGELFFGEGSRLTVL.